This TCR beta chain comes out of a study of T cell repertoires and HLA-DP antigens. Study-wide background: Alloreactive CD4+ T cells targeted HLA-DP on transduced HeLa. Study results and caveats: Clones undetected before culture averaged about 35% against one allele and roughly 53% against the other. Sorted CD137+ clonality was approximately 0.38 for both alloantigens, versus around 0.04 pre-culture.

The primer mix covered 54 TRBV segments and 13 TRBJ segments. Method: immunoSEQ multiplex PCR; TCRdb's copy keeps in-frame clones and lacks some. The table records roughly 110,000 clones, 80% to 95% of them present only once. The CDR3 has 17 residues. V lost 0 bases and J lost 0, with 12 bases in between. The V gene's germline CDR1 is MGHRA and CDR2 YSYEKL. Remarks on this clone: The antigen is unknown.

The chain combines TRBV4-1 with TRBJ2-1; the D is unclear. This clonotype was obtained from a woman aged 18-30 years in good health and CMV-seronegative. Sequencing input: CD4+ T cells from PBMCs. The DNA of the CDR3 is TGCGCCAGCAGCCAAGAAACGGTTGTCCACTCCTACAATGAGCAGTTCTTC. It yields the protein CASSQETVVHSYNEQFF.